This entry lists 18 T cell receptor beta chains sequenced from one sample in a study of CD8 T cells in Susac syndrome. The RNA input was roughly 0.45 to 1 ug, and it was reverse transcribed with random hexamers. Each CDR3 protein is one row after TCRdb ran MiXCR on the immunoSEQ multiplex PCR reads. The top ten hold approximately 0.093% of the sample, which has about 120,000 distinct CDR3 sequences, about 92% seen once. The sequencing input was CD4+ T cells from PBMCs. All receptors derive from a human donor with multiple sclerosis.

This sequence joins TRBV29-1 and TRBJ1-1, with TRBD1 as a possible D gene (6 bases). CDR1 is SQVTM, CDR2 ANQGSEA, per germline. The CDR3 is 13 residues long. Between the trimmed V and J ends, which lost 3 bases and 2 bases, there was a span of 10 bases. The CDR3 DNA is TGCAGCGTTGAGCTACAGGGCAACACTGAAGCTTTCTTT. Its protein is CSVELQGNTEAFF.

J is TRBJ1-2 and V is TRBV30; D is uncertain. Germline lookup yields CDR1 GTSNPN and CDR2 SVGIG (reference sequence). The CDR3 runs to 14 residues. The V gene lost 4 bases and the J gene lost 3 bases, with 15 bases spanning the gap. This chain's CDR3 is CAWNRGADHYGYTF. In nucleotides, the CDR3 is TGTGCCTGGAACCGGGGAGCCGACCACTATGGCTACACCTTC.

This chain joins TRBV9 and TRBJ2-1, with no clear D. CDR1 and CDR2 (germline): SGDLS, YYNGEE. The CDR3 extends over 14 amino acids. Between the trimmed V and J ends, which lost 3 bases and 8 bases, there was a span of 15 bases. CDR3 DNA: TGTGCCAGCAGCGGATTGACTTCCTCGCATGAGCAGTTCTTC. Translating gives CASSGLTSSHEQFF.

The rearrangement links TRBV29-1 to TRBJ1-2; 11 bases match TRBD1. The germline CDR1 and CDR2 sequences are SQVTM and ANQGSEA. This CDR3 is 18 amino acids long. The ends lost 0 bases at V and 3 bases at J; junction bases unmatched: 12. Here the CDR3 reads CSVEDPLDRGLLDYGYTF. The CDR3, as DNA: TGCAGCGTTGAAGACCCATTGGACAGGGGGCTCCTAGACTATGGCTACACCTTC.

This chain connects TRBV20-1 to TRBJ2-7; the match to TRBD2 covers 13 bases. The length of the CDR3 is 15 residues. CDR1 DFQATT and CDR2 SNEGSKA come from the germline V gene (reference sequence). After removal of 6 bases from V and 5 bases from J, the junction contained 10 bases not matched to a gene. Written as DNA, the CDR3 is TGCAGTGCGGGATCAGGACTAGCGGGGGACGACGAGCAGTACTTC. Its translation is CSAGSGLAGDDEQYF.

The chain carries TRBV9 and TRBJ1-5; a weak D match, TRBD1 (5 bases). V was pared by 3 bases and J by 5 bases, with 9 bases between. This CDR3 is built from 13 residues. Germline assignment: CDR1 SGDLS and CDR2 YYNGEE. CDR3 DNA sequence: TGTGCCAGCAGCGCCAGGGAGGATCAGCCCCAGCATTTT. Protein product: CASSAREDQPQHF.

The genes are TRBV18 and TRBJ2-5; a possible D gene is TRBD2 (6 bases). The V end was cut by 8 bases, the J end by 2 bases, with 9 bases between. The CDR3 extends over 12 amino acids. CDR1 and CDR2 from the germline V gene are KGHSH and LQKENI. The CDR3 DNA sequence: TGTGCCAGCACTCTAGCGCAAGAGACCCAGTACTTC. Its protein product is CASTLAQETQYF.

This chain uses TRBV6-5 with TRBJ2-5; D might be TRBD2 (7 bases). Trimming stripped 2 bases from V and 5 bases from J, with 12 bases between. This CDR3 has 14 amino acids. Germline CDR1 and CDR2: MNHEY and SVGAGI. CDR3 bases: TGTGCCAGCAGTTACGGGGGGGCACGGGAGACCCAGTACTTC. It translates to CASSYGGARETQYF.

This clonotype was observed once. The chain combines TRBV12-3 or TRBV12-4 with TRBJ1-2; D unclear. CDR3 size: 13 residues. Deletions cut 2 bases from V and 6 bases from J, with 10 bases between. This CDR3 is CASSLMAGHGYTF. Written as DNA, the CDR3 is TGTGCCAGCAGTTTAATGGCAGGCCATGGCTACACCTTC.

This rearrangement joins TRBV20-1 to TRBJ2-2, with 8 bases matching TRBD2. The CDR3 runs to 14 residues. The J segment lost 5 bases and the V segment lost 3 bases, leaving 5 bases of the junction unmatched. Germline V CDR1 and CDR2: DFQATT, SNEGSKA (reference sequence). CDR3 in amino acids: CSASSGRGTGELFF. The CDR3 DNA reads as TGCAGTGCTAGTTCCGGGAGGGGAACCGGGGAGCTGTTTTTT.

The count of this clonotype is one. The rearrangement joins TRBV28 to TRBJ1-1, with 9 bases matching TRBD1. The CDR3 has 15 residues. Germline V gene sequence: CDR1 MDHEN, CDR2 SYDVKM. V shed 7 bases, J shed 3 bases, and the junction held 9 bases outside the gene matches. CDR3 DNA: TGTGCCAGCAACGCTCTAGGGACAGGGCACACTGAAGCTTTCTTT. This encodes CASNALGTGHTEAFF.

The V and J genes are TRBV11-2 and TRBJ1-6, with unresolved D. From germline, CDR1 is SGHAT and CDR2 FQNNGV. The CDR3 extends over 14 amino acids. The V and J ends lost 4 bases and 10 bases respectively, with 14 bases between them. The CDR3 region has the DNA TGTGCCAGCAGCTACGGGTCGAGGGAATCACCCCTCCACTTT. Residues: CASSYGSRESPLHF.

This chain connects TRBV7-2 to TRBJ2-2; D gene uncertain. Per the germline V gene, CDR1 is SGHTA and CDR2 is FQGNSA. V lost 4 bases to trimming and J lost 9 bases, with 18 bases between them. This CDR3 has 15 amino acids. The CDR3: CASSYYRAPERELFF. CDR3 DNA sequence: TGTGCCAGCAGCTATTATAGGGCCCCAGAGCGGGAGCTGTTTTTT.

The chain recombines TRBV13 with TRBJ2-7, with D unclear. V was pared by 2 bases and J by 2 bases, with 10 bases between. Germline V gene lookup returns CDR1 PRHDT and CDR2 FYEKMQ (reference sequence). This CDR3 is 14 amino acids long. Here the CDR3 reads CASSLRDVTYEQYF. In DNA form, the CDR3 reads TGTGCCAGCAGCTTAAGAGATGTGACCTACGAGCAGTACTTC.

The chain joins TRBV7-2 to TRBJ2-5; no reliable D call. V was pared by 5 bases and J by 5 bases, with 6 bases between. Germline CDR1 and CDR2: SGHTA and FQGNSA. CDR3 size: 11 residues. The CDR3 sequence is CASSRTETQYF. CDR3 coding DNA: TGTGCCAGCAGCCGGACGGAGACCCAGTACTTC.

The gene calls are TRBV3-1 and TRBJ2-1; 9 bases match TRBD1. Looked up from germline, CDR1 is LGHDT and CDR2 is YNNKEL (reference sequence). The length of the CDR3 is 16 residues. V shed 4 bases and J 6 bases; nucleotides not matched to a gene: 10. In DNA, the CDR3 is TGTGCCAGCAGCCGAACCCGGGACAGGGTAGTCAATGAGCAGTTCTTC. Translated: CASSRTRDRVVNEQFF.

This sequence joins TRBV6-5 and TRBJ2-2; D not resolved. The V gene's germline CDR1 is MNHEY and CDR2 SVGAGI. The CDR3 runs to 13 residues. Between the trimmed V and J ends, which lost 7 bases and 2 bases, there was a span of 8 bases. The CDR3 DNA reads as TGTGCCAGCATCGAGGCCAACACCGGGGAGCTGTTTTTT. It specifies CASIEANTGELFF.

The V and J genes are TRBV29-1 and TRBJ1-4; 12 bases line up with TRBD1. The V gene end was trimmed by 6 bases and the J gene end by 8 bases; junction bases not matched to a gene: 7. The CDR3 is made up of 14 amino acids. Germline V gene lookup returns CDR1 SQVTM and CDR2 ANQGSEA. CDR3 coding DNA: TGCAGCGTCCGAGCGGGACAGGGGGCGGAAAAACTGTTTTTT. Protein product: CSVRAGQGAEKLFF. Combining the CDR3 with reference TRBV29-1 and TRBJ1-4 gives the whole variable domain SAVISQKPSRDICQRGTSLTIQCQVDSQVTMMFWYRQQPGQSLTLIATANQGSEATYESGFVIDKFPISRPNLTFSTLTVSNMSPEDSSIYLCSVRAGQGAEKLFFGSGTQLSVL.